The entry that follows covers one T cell receptor beta chain sequence. No antigen is known for it. The sample originates from a study of T cells in Graves' hyperthyroidism and ophthalmopathy. Patients aged 18 to 65 with hyperthyroidism were newly diagnosed, with duration under 2 months. What was amplified from RNA transcripts were TCR beta CDR3 regions. An initial round of RT-PCR targeting the TCR CDR3 relied on the HTBI primer set. MiXCR, applied by TCRdb to the multiplex PCR reads, yields one record per CDR3 protein. The repertoire holds more than 35,000 distinct CDR3 sequences, with about 52% as singletons. Broader study findings: Patients with ophthalmopathy were separated from those with stable hyperthyroidism by a 13 V-J model.

What was sequenced was peripheral blood or thyroid tissue (not recorded which). The receptor was derived from a woman aged 45-65 years with Graves' hyperthyroidism.

CDR3 in amino acids: CATSRDTSGLTDTQYF. In DNA, the CDR3 is TGTGCCACCAGCAGAGATACTAGCGGCCTCACAGATACGCAGTATTTT. The chain has TRBV15 and TRBJ2-3; the match to TRBD2 covers 8 bases. CDR3 length: 16 amino acids. The V segment lost 0 bases and the J segment 2 bases; nucleotides outside the gene matches: 4. Germline CDR1 and CDR2: LNHNV and YYDKDF (reference sequence).